This TCR beta chain originates from a study of T cells after yellow fever vaccination. Study details: Preparation of the low-cell-number fractions used SMART-Seq v4 Ultra Low Input.

V lost 5 bases and J lost 6, with 7 bases in between. Germline V CDR1 and CDR2: MNHNS, SASEGT. The CDR3 runs 11 residues. This clonotype was counted at least ten times. The TCR cDNA carried a universal primer site and UMIs from 5'RACE template switching. TCRdb called the 5' RACE reads again in MiXCR, with one record for every CDR3 protein. The sample yields a few hundred thousand distinct CDR3 sequences, 3.5% to 5% seen once. This clonotype was sampled from a man between 18 and 29 years old who received the YFV17D yellow fever vaccine. Sequenced material: PBMCs, taken 15 days after the yellow fever booster vaccination. V and J are TRBV6-1 and TRBJ1-1; no reliable D call. CDR3 nucleotides: TGTGCCAGCAGTCGAAAACCTGAAGCTTTCTTT. Its protein is CASSRKPEAFF.